The 26 T cell receptor beta chains reported below all come from one sample, sequenced in a study of blood T cell repertoires in COVID-19. Measured with immunoSEQ multiplex PCR; TCRdb has only the in-frame clones, and not every one. This table has around 320,000 clones, 75% to 85% appearing once. The sequencing input was peripheral blood. These receptors came from a human donor in a cohort sampled during active COVID-19.

The chain recombines TRBV24-1 with TRBJ2-3; 7 positions match TRBD1. Germline lookup yields CDR1 KGHDR and CDR2 SFDVKD. The CDR3 covers 16 residues. Trimming cost V 3 bases and J 7 bases; bases outside gene matches: 12. The CDR3 DNA sequence: TGTGCCACCAGTGATCTAGACAGGGTGGGTGTTAATACGCAGTATTTT. Its translation: CATSDLDRVGVNTQYF.

The V call is TRBV3-1 (or the pseudogene TRBV3-2), the J call TRBJ2-5; 7 bases are shared with TRBD2. Germline V gene sequence: CDR1 LGHDT, CDR2 YNNKEL (reference sequence). The CDR3 runs to 15 residues. After removal of 8 bases from V and 3 bases from J, the junction contained 12 bases not matched to a gene. CDR3 amino acids: CASWGGDPEKETQYF. The CDR3 DNA sequence: TGTGCCAGCTGGGGGGGGGACCCTGAAAAAGAGACCCAGTACTTC.

Here the CDR3 DNA reads TGTGCCAGCAGTAGGAGCGGGGGTACATCCTACGAGCAGTACTTC. Translated: CASSRSGGTSYEQYF. The V call is TRBV6-5, the J call TRBJ2-7; 8 positions agree with TRBD2. V was pared by 5 bases and J by 1 base, with 7 bases of the junction left unmatched. The CDR3 consists of 15 residues. Germline CDR1 and CDR2: MNHEY and SVGAGI.

The V and J genes are TRBV30 and TRBJ2-7; no firm D call. This CDR3 contains 13 residues. Germline V gene data show CDR1 as GTSNPN and CDR2 as SVGIG (reference sequence). Trimming cost V 3 bases and J 2 bases, with 11 bases left between them. CDR3 sequence reads: CAWRPQKTYEQYF. In DNA, the CDR3 is TGTGCCTGGAGGCCGCAGAAAACCTACGAGCAGTACTTC.

The V call is TRBV24-1, the J call TRBJ1-5, with 8 bases matching TRBD1. The CDR3 is 18 amino acids. CDR1 is KGHDR and CDR2 is SFDVKD in the germline V gene. The V gene end was trimmed by 4 bases and the J gene end by 2 bases; junction bases not matched to a gene: 12. CDR3 loop: CATSDATTDRGGNQPQHF. CDR3 sequence (DNA): TGTGCCACCAGTGACGCAACCACCGACAGGGGAGGCAATCAGCCCCAGCATTTT.

The chain couples TRBV7-3 to TRBJ2-1, with D possibly TRBD1 on 6 matching bases. V was pared by 5 bases and J by 7 bases, with 12 bases between. Per the germline V gene, CDR1 is SGHTA and CDR2 is FQGTGA. This CDR3 contains 13 residues. In DNA form, the CDR3 reads TGTGCCAGCAGCCCCCCGGGACAAAATGAGCAGTTCTTC. Residues: CASSPPGQNEQFF.

This chain uses TRBV3-1 (or the pseudogene TRBV3-2) with TRBJ2-7; the D gene is possibly TRBD1 (6 bases). The V gene's germline CDR1 is LGHDT and CDR2 YNNKEL (reference sequence). This CDR3 contains 14 residues. Trimming left V 4 bases short and J 2 bases short, with 12 bases between. DNA of the CDR3: TGTGCCAGCAGCCCAGAGACAGGCGCCTACGAGCAGTACTTC. This encodes CASSPETGAYEQYF.

In its sample, this clone was seen a few times. The chain links TRBV30 to TRBJ1-3, with TRBD1 identical over 8 bases. This CDR3 spans 16 amino acids. The junction had 6 bases not matched to a gene; V was cut back by 2 bases and J by 0 bases. Germline V CDR1 and CDR2: GTSNPN, SVGIG (reference sequence). Written as DNA, the CDR3 is TGTGCCTGGAGTTGGACAGGGCTCAGCTCTGGAAACACCATATATTTT. It translates to CAWSWTGLSSGNTIYF. Variable domain in full (rest from reference TRBV30 and TRBJ1-3): SQTIHQWPATLVQPVGSPLSLECTVEGTSNPNLYWYRQAAGRGLQLLFYSVGIGQISSEVPQNLSASRPQDRQFILSSKKLLLSDSGFYLCAWSWTGLSSGNTIYFGEGSWLTVV.

V and J are TRBV5-8 and TRBJ2-2, with D maybe TRBD1 (6 bases). Trimming left V 1 base short and J 9 bases short, with 13 bases between. The CDR3 covers 14 residues. CDR1 is SGHTS and CDR2 is YDEGEE in the germline V gene. The CDR3 sequence: CASSLRDRYWELFF. The CDR3, as DNA: TGTGCCAGCAGCTTGCGCGACAGGTATTGGGAGCTGTTTTTT.

This clone was detected a few times. The chain couples TRBV10-1 to TRBJ1-1; D unresolved. Germline CDR1 WNHNN, CDR2 SYGVQD (reference sequence). The CDR3 has 14 residues. Trimming pared 8 bases from V and 2 bases from J, leaving 15 bases between. CDR3 amino acids: CASSSTRFNTEAFF. The CDR3, as DNA: TGCGCCAGCTCTTCGACAAGATTCAACACTGAAGCTTTCTTT.

The chain carries TRBV5-1 and TRBJ2-2, with 10 bases matching TRBD1. Germline V CDR1 and CDR2: SGHRS, YFSETQ. The ends lost 2 bases at V and 2 bases at J; junction bases unmatched: 3. This CDR3 has 16 residues. The CDR3 DNA reads TGCGCCAGCAGCTTAGAGACAGGGGGCAACACCGGGGAGCTGTTTTTT. It encodes CASSLETGGNTGELFF. The full variable domain, completed using reference TRBV5-1 and TRBJ2-2, is KAGVTQTPRYLIKTRGQQVTLSCSPISGHRSVSWYQQTPGQGLQFLFEYFSETQRNKGNFPGRFSGRQFSNSRSEMNVSTLELGDSALYLCASSLETGGNTGELFFGEGSRLTVL.

The gene calls are TRBV19 and TRBJ2-1; 7 nucleotides align to TRBD1. The CDR3 length is 15 residues. V lost 11 bases and J lost 3; bases outside the gene matches: 13. The germline V gene has CDR1 LNHDA and CDR2 SQIVND (reference sequence). CDR3 sequence: CAASTRGGDYNEQFF. Here the CDR3 DNA reads TGTGCCGCCAGTACCCGAGGGGGCGACTACAATGAGCAGTTCTTC.

The genes are TRBV6-1 and TRBJ2-3; 9 bases match TRBD1. The germline CDR1 and CDR2 sequences are MNHNS and SASEGT. Trimming at V came to 2 bases and at J to 8 bases, leaving 8 bases not matched to a gene. The CDR3 has 15 amino acids. The CDR3 coding sequence is TGTGCCAGCAGTGAAAAGGGACAGGGATCCGGTACGCAGTATTTT. It codes for CASSEKGQGSGTQYF.

A few counts support this clone. V is TRBV20-1 and J is TRBJ2-1; D is unclear. Between the trimmed V and J ends, which lost 3 bases and 0 bases, there was a span of 6 bases. Germline loops: CDR1 DFQATT, CDR2 SNEGSKA (reference sequence). The CDR3 consists of 13 residues. CDR3 in DNA: TGCAGTGCTAGTCCGGGCTCCTACAATGAGCAGTTCTTC. This translates into CSASPGSYNEQFF.

The chain couples TRBV5-4 to TRBJ2-3, with D maybe TRBD2 (7 bases). V was clipped by 4 bases and J by 6 bases, with 18 bases between them. The CDR3 totals 15 residues. Germline V gene data show CDR1 as SGHNT and CDR2 as YYREEE (reference sequence). The CDR3 sequence is CASSVGAGAGDTQYF. The CDR3 nucleotides are TGTGCCAGCAGCGTTGGCGCGGGGGCGGGGGATACGCAGTATTTT.

Details on this clone: In the same sample, other DNA sequences code for this CDR3. The J gene is TRBJ2-4, the V gene TRBV12-3 or TRBV12-4; 7 bases agree with TRBD2. CDR3 size: 12 residues. V dropped 6 bases and J dropped 5; count of bases not matched to a gene: 1. The CDR3 DNA sequence: TGTGCCAGCAGCCGGGGGGAAAACATTCAGTACTTC. This gives the protein CASSRGENIQYF.

The chain is built from TRBV4-1 and TRBJ2-3; possible D gene TRBD1, 5 bases. With 0 bases removed from V and 5 bases from J, the gap between germline ends came to 18 bases. From germline, CDR1 is MGHRA and CDR2 YSYEKL. This CDR3 has 17 residues. The CDR3 DNA follows: TGCGCCAGCAGCCAAGATTTTCCAGGGAACATGGGAGATACGCAGTATTTT. It yields the protein CASSQDFPGNMGDTQYF.

Comment on this clone: This specimen includes other DNA sequences encoding the same CDR3. V is TRBV3-1 (or the pseudogene TRBV3-2) and J is TRBJ2-5; D call uncertain. The CDR3 runs 12 residues. Deletions cut 1 base from V and 5 bases from J, with 5 bases between. From germline, CDR1 is LGHDT and CDR2 YNNKEL (reference sequence). The DNA of the CDR3 is TGTGCCAGCAGCCAAGTCTCGGAGACCCAGTACTTC. Translation: CASSQVSETQYF.

The V gene is TRBV9, the J gene TRBJ1-1; TRBD1 matches at 10 bases. This CDR3 spans 15 amino acids. J lost 4 bases, V lost 4 bases, and 7 bases had no gene match. CDR1 is SGDLS and CDR2 is YYNGEE in the germline V gene. This CDR3 is CASSPRQGAPTEAFF. CDR3 coding DNA: TGTGCCAGCAGCCCCCGACAGGGGGCTCCCACTGAAGCTTTCTTT.

Only one count was recorded for this clone. The chain couples TRBV19 to TRBJ1-2; 8 bases agree with TRBD1. In germline, CDR1 is LNHDA, CDR2 SQIVND (reference sequence). V was clipped by 6 bases and J by 8 bases; unmatched bases: 11. CDR3 length equals 14 residues. CDR3 sequence: CASRGQEIPLGYTF. The CDR3 bases are TGTGCCAGTAGGGGACAGGAGATCCCCCTCGGCTACACCTTC.

This chain uses TRBV4-1 with TRBJ1-2; D unresolved. The V end lost 4 bases, the J end lost 5 bases, and 20 bases lay between the germline ends. There are 16 residues in the CDR3. Germline assignment: CDR1 MGHRA and CDR2 YSYEKL. The CDR3 region has the DNA TGCGCCAGCAGCCTCTCCCACCTGAACAGCAAATATGGCTACACCTTC. Amino acid sequence: CASSLSHLNSKYGYTF.

V gene TRBV6-5 combines with J gene TRBJ1-5; 7 nucleotides align to TRBD1. J gave up 0 bases and V 4 bases, and 3 bases lay outside the gene matches. Germline-derived CDR1 and CDR2 are MNHEY and SVGAGI. The CDR3 runs to 15 residues. In DNA form, the CDR3 reads TGTGCCAGCAGTTTTACAGGGGTTAGCAATCAGCCCCAGCATTTT. It encodes CASSFTGVSNQPQHF.

The chain links TRBV7-9 to TRBJ2-7, with D possibly matching TRBD2 (5 bases). The CDR3 length is 15 residues. Trimming removed 3 bases at V and 1 base at J, with 13 bases between. The germline V gene has CDR1 SEHNR and CDR2 FQNEAQ (reference sequence). This CDR3 is CASSFRGSKSYEQYF. The CDR3 DNA follows: TGTGCCAGCAGCTTTCGGGGAAGCAAATCCTACGAGCAGTACTTC. Complete variable domain (other parts from reference TRBV7-9 and TRBJ2-7): DTGVSQNPRHKITKRGQNVTFRCDPISEHNRLYWYRQTLGQGPEFLTYFQNEAQLEKSRLLSDRFSAERPKGSFSTLEIQRTEQGDSAMYLCASSFRGSKSYEQYFGPGTRLTVT.

A note on this clone: Other DNA sequences in the same sample also yield this CDR3. The gene calls are TRBV27 and TRBJ2-1; a weak D match, TRBD1 (5 bases). Deletions cut 0 bases from V and 6 bases from J, with 6 bases between. The CDR3 spans 13 residues. The germline CDR1 and CDR2 sequences are MNHEY and SMNVEV (reference sequence). CDR3: CASSLSRGNEQFF. CDR3 sequence (DNA): TGTGCCAGCAGTTTATCAAGGGGCAATGAGCAGTTCTTC.

The gene calls are TRBV5-1 and TRBJ2-2, with 8 bases matching TRBD2. Germline V gives CDR1 SGHRS, CDR2 YFSETQ. Trimming removed 0 bases from V and 5 bases from J; junction bases left unmatched: 3. The CDR3 extends over 15 amino acids. In DNA form, the CDR3 reads TGCGCCAGCAGCTTGGCCCCGGGGGGGACCGGGGAGCTGTTTTTT. Amino acid sequence: CASSLAPGGTGELFF.

V usage is TRBV7-4 and J usage is TRBJ2-1; no clear D gene. The V end was cut by 4 bases, the J end by 8 bases, with 6 bases between. The CDR3 extends over 11 amino acids. Per germline, CDR1 SGHVT and CDR2 SQSDAQ. Written as DNA, the CDR3 is TGTGCCAGCAGCTGCCGGGATGAGCAGTTCTTC. Translation gives CASSCRDEQFF.